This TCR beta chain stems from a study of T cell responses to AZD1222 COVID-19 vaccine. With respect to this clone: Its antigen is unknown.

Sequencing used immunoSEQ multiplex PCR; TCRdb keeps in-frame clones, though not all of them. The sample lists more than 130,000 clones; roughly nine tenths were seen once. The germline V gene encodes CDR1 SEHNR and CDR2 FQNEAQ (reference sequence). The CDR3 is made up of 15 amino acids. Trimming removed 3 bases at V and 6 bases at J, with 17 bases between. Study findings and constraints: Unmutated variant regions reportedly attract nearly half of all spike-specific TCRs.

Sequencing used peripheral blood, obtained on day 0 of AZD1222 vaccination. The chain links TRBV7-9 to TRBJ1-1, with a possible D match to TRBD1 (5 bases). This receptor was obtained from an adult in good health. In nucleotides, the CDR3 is TGTGCCAGCAGCTTGGGGGGAGGGGCTAGAGCTGAAGCTTTCTTT. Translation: CASSLGGGARAEAFF.